The TCR beta chain described here comes from a study of T-cell memory formation after mild COVID-19. The CDR3 sequence is 15 residues long. V was pared by 3 bases and J by 5 bases, with 19 bases between. The germline CDR1 and CDR2 sequences are GTSNPN and SVGIG (reference sequence). This clonotype was counted a few times. Its antigen is currently unknown. Each CDR3 protein is one row after TCRdb ran MiXCR on the 5' RACE reads. The table has roughly 100,000 distinct CDR3 sequences, about a sixth seen once. Study findings and constraints: Pre-infection memory already had some responding clones, implying cross-reactive memory joined. Clones which contracted sat mainly in CM and EM if CD4+, and in EMRA if CD8+.

Sequencing used PBMCs or a T cell subset sorted from them (not recorded which). The J gene is TRBJ1-1, the V gene TRBV30; weak D call: TRBD1 (5 bases). The source is an adult woman who had mild COVID-19 (a few samples of this study predate the infection). Cell type and time point are not known. The CDR3: CAWRGGEWRGTEAFF. CDR3 nucleotides: TGTGCCTGGAGGGGGGGGGAGTGGAGAGGAACTGAAGCTTTCTTT.